This T cell receptor (beta chain) stems from a study of vaccination and CD4 T cells after COVID-19. The Oncomine TCR Beta short-read assay sequenced DNA from cultured CD4+ T cells. Cultured CD4+ T cells were the source of extracted genomic DNA. A single record per CDR3 protein comes from TCRdb applying MiXCR to the PCR reads. Of roughly 11,000 distinct CDR3 sequences in the sample, more than 35% were seen once. V shed 4 bases and J shed 8 bases, with 12 bases lying between them. CDR3 length equals 12 residues. The germline V gene encodes CDR1 SQVTM and CDR2 ANQGSEA. Concerning this clonotype itself: Antigen unknown.

The treatment is: roughly 10-day PBMC culture with coronavirus spike peptide pools or control peptides (ViraFEST assay). Gathering of the CD4+ T cells, from the unexposed donor, took place before the COVID-19 pandemic (2011-2018). The chain combines TRBV29-1 with TRBJ1-5; D is possibly TRBD1 (6 bases). Sequencing was done on a sample of CD4+ T cells from blood, cultured in vitro. This TCR derives from a human donor in good health. The CDR3 bases are TGCAGCGTTGGGCAAGGGGGGGAGCCCCAGCATTTT. The encoded protein is CSVGQGGEPQHF.